The clone carrying this T cell receptor (beta chain) was observed a few times. The junction departs from the called germline gene at one end, perhaps through a read error. This record belongs to a study of response to subunit inactivated influenza vaccine. TCRdb redid the calling of the RT-PCR reads with MiXCR, one entry per CDR3 protein. The sample has about 500,000 distinct CDR3 sequences, more than 7% seen once. The receptor was derived from a man in his fifties or sixties who received an inactivated influenza vaccine. The specimen comprised PBMCs from blood, sampled less than 30 months after vaccination.

The CDR3, as DNA: TGTGCCAGCAGCCAAGACCCCGGACTAGCGGGAGGAATCCTCCACTTC. Protein: CASSQDPGLAGGILHF. This sequence joins TRBV4-2 and TRBJ2-1; 14 bases match TRBD2. CDR1 and CDR2 from the germline V gene are LGHNA and YNFKEQ. This CDR3 region has 16 residues.